This T cell receptor (beta chain) is from a study of T cell repertoires in cytomegalovirus infection. Overall study context: It can be stated that public TCR beta signatures indicated CMV infection as well as a matching HLA type.

Regarding the study as a whole: Using cumulative public TCR beta family frequency, the authors identified those who carried CMV together with the relevant HLA.

The CDR3 loop spans 16 amino acids. The germline gives CDR1 LNHDA, CDR2 SQIVND (reference sequence). V was clipped by 3 bases and J by 2 bases, with 16 bases between them. To note about this clonotype: Its specificity is unknown.

TCRdb reprocessed the reads with MiXCR, giving one entry per CDR3 protein. The table shows hundreds of thousands of distinct CDR3 sequences, with roughly a third occurring only once. This receptor was obtained from a human donor in good health (CMV status not recorded). Some clones in this sample may be carry-over from other donors' samples. Sequenced material: cultured PBMCs, taken from culture after CMV antigen stimulation. V and J are TRBV19 and TRBJ1-1, with D unresolved. This chain's CDR3 is CASSMQPGGLNTEAFF. DNA for the CDR3: TGTGCCAGTAGTATGCAGCCGGGAGGCCTAAACACTGAAGCTTTCTTT.